A single TCR beta chain is shown here with its context. The sample holds many counts of this clonotype. Its antigen remains undetermined. No base quality information exists; no much larger clone differs at one position. This specimen comes from a study of CD8 T cells in ankylosing spondylitis (TCRdb year 2017). Background on the whole study: The study profiled T cell receptor beta repertoires in healthy donors and ankylosing spondylitis patients to find disease-linked TCR variants. The whole study cohort included 108 healthy donors and 25 or so ankylosing spondylitis patients. Samples of peripheral blood were taken, and for ankylosing spondylitis patients, synovial fluid was collected as well. Paper-wide results and their limitations: A TCR beta motif of eight highly homologous amino acid variants appeared characteristic of blood from ankylosing spondylitis patients. The disease-linked clones were reported as significantly enriched in matched synovial fluid samples from ankylosing spondylitis patients. Some motif variants had previously been reported in the synovial fluid and blood of reactive arthritis patients, which suggests shared mechanisms of disease initiation. A CD8+ phenotype was shown by the disease-linked clones, which were found at relatively low frequencies in peripheral blood.

From the cysteine up to the phenylalanine, the CDR3 has a length of 15 residues. Of all the DNA, just the CDR3 is kept, 45 bases in frame from base 1. In the germline V gene, CDR1 corresponds to SGDLS and CDR2 to YYNGEE. V is cut by 1 base and J by 2 bases, and the space between the germline ends is 11 bases. TCRdb names Illumina HiSeq 2500 as the instrument used. Quantitative 5'-RACE with molecular barcodes was the method used to prepare the TCR beta libraries. The paper's processing steps were these. A new computational method, built on a probabilistic model of VDJ rearrangement, was used to identify disease-linked TCR variants. Starting from the raw public reads, TCRdb applied fastp trimming at Q25, assembled clones with MiXCR and retained in-frame beta chains. Each CDR3 protein gets just one entry, which takes the most common genes and DNA from the rows behind it. TCRdb's processing, not the authors', yielded these V and J calls. This sample gives about 35,000 distinct CDR3 sequences in total; less than 4% of them show up just once. The top ten clonotypes cover 2.5% to 3.5% of the sample.

Input material: blood, either unsorted or a sorted T cell fraction (not recorded which). The sequence joins TRBV9 to TRBJ2-3, with the D gene not clear enough to name. This clonotype was sampled from a male donor with ankylosing spondylitis or in good health (not recorded which). The CDR3 is CASSVLDGNTDTQYF. Here is the DNA: TGTGCCAGCAGCGTACTCGACGGTAACACAGATACGCAGTATTTT.